This entry lists 5 T cell receptor beta chains sequenced from one sample in a study of T cell responses to AZD1222 COVID-19 vaccine. Method: immunoSEQ multiplex PCR; TCRdb's copy keeps in-frame clones and lacks some. The sample comprises tens of thousands of clones, around 90% of which are singletons, and less than 5% rests with the top ten. This specimen consisted of peripheral blood, obtained 28 days after the second AZD1222 dose. Every receptor here comes from an adult who received the AZD1222 COVID-19 vaccine.

This clone has just one count. The chain uses TRBV7-9 and TRBJ2-7; TRBD1 might be the D (5 bases). V was trimmed by 5 bases and J by 5 bases, leaving 16 bases between them. CDR3 length: 14 residues. Germline-derived CDR1 and CDR2 are SEHNR and FQNEAQ (reference sequence). CDR3 coding DNA: TGTGCCAGCAGCGACGACACCAAAGGGGACGAGCAGTACTTC. This sequence encodes CASSDDTKGDEQYF.

The V gene is TRBV6-6, the J gene TRBJ2-3; 7 bases line up with TRBD1. Germline assignment: CDR1 MNHNY and CDR2 SVGAGI (reference sequence). Germline trimming cut 2 bases from V and 0 bases from J; bases unmatched to any gene: 2. The CDR3 has 15 amino acids. In DNA, the CDR3 is TGTGCCAGCAGTTACGGGGACAGTAGCACAGATACGCAGTATTTT. It codes for CASSYGDSSTDTQYF.

The chain employs TRBV5-4 and TRBJ1-1; D remains unclear. The CDR3 is 15 residues long. Germline loops: CDR1 SGHNT, CDR2 YYREEE (reference sequence). V dropped 0 bases and J dropped 0 bases, with 9 bases sitting between them. CDR3 in DNA: TGTGCCAGCAGCTTGGGCAGCCAGATGAACACTGAAGCTTTCTTT. This encodes CASSLGSQMNTEAFF.

This sequence joins TRBV6-1 and TRBJ2-7; 7 positions match TRBD2. With V trimmed by 3 bases and J by 0 bases, 8 bases remained unmatched. CDR3 length equals 16 residues. Germline assignment: CDR1 MNHNS and CDR2 SASEGT. The CDR3 protein is CASSEVSRGSSYEQYF. The DNA for the CDR3 is TGTGCCAGCAGTGAGGTTTCGCGCGGGAGCTCCTACGAGCAGTACTTC.

This clone has only one observation. The J gene is TRBJ2-5, the V gene TRBV5-1; TRBD2 matches 10 bases. V trimming: 1 base; J trimming: 6 bases; junction bases outside the gene matches: 6. The CDR3 extends over 15 amino acids. Germline-derived CDR1 and CDR2 are SGHRS and YFSETQ. This CDR3 is CASSLSAGGRKTQYF. In DNA form, the CDR3 reads TGCGCCAGCAGCTTGTCAGCGGGGGGGCGGAAGACCCAGTACTTC.